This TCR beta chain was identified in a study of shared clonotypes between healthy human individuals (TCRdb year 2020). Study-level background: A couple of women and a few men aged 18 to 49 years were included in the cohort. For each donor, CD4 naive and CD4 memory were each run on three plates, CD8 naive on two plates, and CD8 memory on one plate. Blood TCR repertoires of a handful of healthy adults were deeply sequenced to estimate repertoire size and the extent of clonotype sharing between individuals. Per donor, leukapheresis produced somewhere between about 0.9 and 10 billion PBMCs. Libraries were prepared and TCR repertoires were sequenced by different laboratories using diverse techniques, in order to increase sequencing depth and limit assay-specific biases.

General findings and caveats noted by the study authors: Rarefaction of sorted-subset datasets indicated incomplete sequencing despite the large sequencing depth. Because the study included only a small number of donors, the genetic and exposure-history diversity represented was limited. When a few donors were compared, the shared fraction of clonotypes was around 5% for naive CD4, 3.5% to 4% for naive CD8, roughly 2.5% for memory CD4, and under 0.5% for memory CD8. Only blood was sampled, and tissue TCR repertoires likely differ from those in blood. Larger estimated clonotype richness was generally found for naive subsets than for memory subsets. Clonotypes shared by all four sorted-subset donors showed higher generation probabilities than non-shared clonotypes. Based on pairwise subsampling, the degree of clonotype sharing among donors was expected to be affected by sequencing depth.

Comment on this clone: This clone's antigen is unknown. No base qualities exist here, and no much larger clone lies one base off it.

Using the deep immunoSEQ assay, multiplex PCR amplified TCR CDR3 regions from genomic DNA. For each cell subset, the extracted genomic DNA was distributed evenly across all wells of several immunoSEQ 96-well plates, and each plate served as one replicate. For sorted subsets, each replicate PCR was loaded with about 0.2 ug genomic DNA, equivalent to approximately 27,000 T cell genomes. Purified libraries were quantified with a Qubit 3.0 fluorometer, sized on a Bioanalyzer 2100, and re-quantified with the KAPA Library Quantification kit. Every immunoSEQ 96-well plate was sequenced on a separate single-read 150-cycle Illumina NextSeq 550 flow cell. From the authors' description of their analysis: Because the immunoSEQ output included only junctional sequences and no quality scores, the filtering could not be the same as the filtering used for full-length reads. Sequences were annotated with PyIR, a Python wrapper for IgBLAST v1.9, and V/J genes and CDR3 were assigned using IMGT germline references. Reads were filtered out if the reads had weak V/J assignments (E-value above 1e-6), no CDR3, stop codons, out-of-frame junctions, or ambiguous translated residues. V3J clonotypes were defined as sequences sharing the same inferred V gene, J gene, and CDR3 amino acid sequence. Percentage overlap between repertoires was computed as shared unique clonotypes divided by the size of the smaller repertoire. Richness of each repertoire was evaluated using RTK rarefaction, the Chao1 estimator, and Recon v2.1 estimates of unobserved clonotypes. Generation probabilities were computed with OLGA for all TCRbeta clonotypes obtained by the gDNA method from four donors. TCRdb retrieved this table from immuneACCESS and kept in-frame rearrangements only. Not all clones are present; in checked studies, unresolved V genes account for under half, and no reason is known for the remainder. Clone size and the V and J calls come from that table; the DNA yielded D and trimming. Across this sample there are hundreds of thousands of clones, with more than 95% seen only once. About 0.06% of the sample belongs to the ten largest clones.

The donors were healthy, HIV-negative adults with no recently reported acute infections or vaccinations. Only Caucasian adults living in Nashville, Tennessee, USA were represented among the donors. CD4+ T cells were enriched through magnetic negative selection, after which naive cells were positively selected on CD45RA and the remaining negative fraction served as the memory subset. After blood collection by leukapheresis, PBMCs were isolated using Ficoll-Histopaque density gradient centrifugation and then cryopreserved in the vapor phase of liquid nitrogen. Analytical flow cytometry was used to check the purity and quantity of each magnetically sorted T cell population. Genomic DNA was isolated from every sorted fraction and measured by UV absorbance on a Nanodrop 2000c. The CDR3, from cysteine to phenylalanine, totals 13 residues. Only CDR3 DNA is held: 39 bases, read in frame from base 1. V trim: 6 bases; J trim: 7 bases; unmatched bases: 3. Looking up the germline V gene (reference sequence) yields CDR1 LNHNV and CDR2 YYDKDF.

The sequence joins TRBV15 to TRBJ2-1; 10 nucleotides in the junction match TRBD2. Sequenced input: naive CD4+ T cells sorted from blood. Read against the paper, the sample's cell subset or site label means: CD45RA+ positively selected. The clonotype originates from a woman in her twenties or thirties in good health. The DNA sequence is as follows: TGTGCCACCAGACTAGCGGGAATAAATGAGCAGTTCTTC. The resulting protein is CATRLAGINEQFF.